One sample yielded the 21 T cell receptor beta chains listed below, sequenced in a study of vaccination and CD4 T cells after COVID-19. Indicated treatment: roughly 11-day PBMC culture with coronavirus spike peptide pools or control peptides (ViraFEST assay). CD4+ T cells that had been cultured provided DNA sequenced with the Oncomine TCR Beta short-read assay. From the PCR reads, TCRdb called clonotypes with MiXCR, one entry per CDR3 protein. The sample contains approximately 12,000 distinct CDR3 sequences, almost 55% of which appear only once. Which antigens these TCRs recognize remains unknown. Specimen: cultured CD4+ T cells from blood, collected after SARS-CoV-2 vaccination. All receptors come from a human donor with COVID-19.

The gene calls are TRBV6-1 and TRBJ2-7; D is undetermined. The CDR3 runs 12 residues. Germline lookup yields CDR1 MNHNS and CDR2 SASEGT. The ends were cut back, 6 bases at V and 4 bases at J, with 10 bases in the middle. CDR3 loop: CASSPAGYEQYF. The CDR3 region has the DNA TGTGCCAGCAGCCCCGCCGGGTACGAGCAGTACTTC.

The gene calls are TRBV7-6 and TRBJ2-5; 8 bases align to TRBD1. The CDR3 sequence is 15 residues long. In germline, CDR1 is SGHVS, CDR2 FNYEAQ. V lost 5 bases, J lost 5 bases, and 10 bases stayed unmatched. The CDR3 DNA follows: TGTGCCAGCAGCCCAGCGCGGACAGGGTGGGAGACCCAGTACTTC. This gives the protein CASSPARTGWETQYF.

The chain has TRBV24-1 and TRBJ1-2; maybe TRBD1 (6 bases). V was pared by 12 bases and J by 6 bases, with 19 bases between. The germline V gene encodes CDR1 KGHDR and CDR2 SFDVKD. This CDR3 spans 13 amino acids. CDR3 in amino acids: CASASPGGDGYTF. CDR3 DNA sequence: TGTGCCTCCGCGAGTCCGGGGGGCGATGGCTACACCTTC.

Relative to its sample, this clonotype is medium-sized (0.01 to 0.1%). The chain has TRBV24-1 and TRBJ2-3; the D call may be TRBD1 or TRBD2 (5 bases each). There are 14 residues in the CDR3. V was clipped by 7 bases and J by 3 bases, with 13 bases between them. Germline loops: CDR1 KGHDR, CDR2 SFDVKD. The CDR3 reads CATRLGELTDTQYF. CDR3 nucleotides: TGTGCCACCAGACTAGGGGAATTGACAGATACGCAGTATTTT.

CDR3 sequence: CASSLFTFGGMNTEAFF. Written as DNA, the CDR3 is TGCGCCAGCAGCTTGTTTACCTTTGGGGGGATGAACACTGAAGCTTTCTTT. V and J are TRBV5-1 and TRBJ1-1; D may be TRBD1 (5 bases). Germline CDR1 and CDR2: SGHRS and YFSETQ. The CDR3 runs to 17 residues. V gave up 1 base and J gave up 0 bases, with 16 bases separating them.

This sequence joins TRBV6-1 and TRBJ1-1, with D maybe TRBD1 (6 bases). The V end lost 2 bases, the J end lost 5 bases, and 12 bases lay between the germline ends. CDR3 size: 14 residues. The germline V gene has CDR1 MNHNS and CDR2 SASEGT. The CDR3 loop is CASSELTGTTEAFF. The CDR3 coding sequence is TGTGCCAGCAGTGAATTAACAGGGACAACTGAAGCTTTCTTT.

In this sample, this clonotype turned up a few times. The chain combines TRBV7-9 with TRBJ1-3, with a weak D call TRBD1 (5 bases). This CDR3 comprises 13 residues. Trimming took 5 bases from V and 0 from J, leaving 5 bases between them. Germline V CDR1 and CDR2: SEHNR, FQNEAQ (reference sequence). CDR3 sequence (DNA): TGTGCCAGCAGCACAGGCTCTGGAAACACCATATATTTT. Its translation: CASSTGSGNTIYF.

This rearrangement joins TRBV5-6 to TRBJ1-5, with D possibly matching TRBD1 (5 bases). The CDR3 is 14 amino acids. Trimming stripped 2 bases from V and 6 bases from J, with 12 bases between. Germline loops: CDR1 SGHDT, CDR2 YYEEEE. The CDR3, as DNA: TGTGCCAGCAGCTTTCAGGGAGGCGGTCAGCCCCAGCATTTT. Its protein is CASSFQGGGQPQHF.

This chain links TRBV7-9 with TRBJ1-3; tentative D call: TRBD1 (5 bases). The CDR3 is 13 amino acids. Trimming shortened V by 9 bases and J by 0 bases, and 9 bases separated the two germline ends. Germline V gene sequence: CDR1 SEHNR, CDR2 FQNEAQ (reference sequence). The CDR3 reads CARYDSSGNTIYF. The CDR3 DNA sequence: TGTGCCAGGTATGACAGCTCTGGAAACACCATATATTTT.

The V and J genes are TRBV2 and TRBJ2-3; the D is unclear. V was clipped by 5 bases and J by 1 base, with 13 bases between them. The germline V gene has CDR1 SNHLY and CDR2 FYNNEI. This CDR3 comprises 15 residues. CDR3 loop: CASSPRPGGTDTQYF. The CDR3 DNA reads TGTGCCAGCAGTCCCCGACCAGGTGGCACAGATACGCAGTATTTT.

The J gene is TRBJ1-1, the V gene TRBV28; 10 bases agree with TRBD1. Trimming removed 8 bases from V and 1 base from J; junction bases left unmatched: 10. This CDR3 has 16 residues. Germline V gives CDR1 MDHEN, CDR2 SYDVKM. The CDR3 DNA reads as TGTGCCAGCCCGCCGGGACAGGGGAAGAGGAACACTGAAGCTTTCTTT. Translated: CASPPGQGKRNTEAFF.

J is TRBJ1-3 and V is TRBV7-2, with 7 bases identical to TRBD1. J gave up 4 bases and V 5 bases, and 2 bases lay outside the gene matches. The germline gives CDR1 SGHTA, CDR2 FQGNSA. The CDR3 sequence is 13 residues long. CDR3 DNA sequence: TGTGCCAGCAGCAACAGGGGCGGAAACACCATATATTTT. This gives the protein CASSNRGGNTIYF.

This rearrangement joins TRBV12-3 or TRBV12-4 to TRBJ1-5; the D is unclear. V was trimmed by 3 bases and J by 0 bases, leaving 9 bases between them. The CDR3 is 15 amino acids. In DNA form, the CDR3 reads TGTGCCAGCAGTTTGTGGCAGAATAGCAATCAGCCCCAGCATTTT. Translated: CASSLWQNSNQPQHF.

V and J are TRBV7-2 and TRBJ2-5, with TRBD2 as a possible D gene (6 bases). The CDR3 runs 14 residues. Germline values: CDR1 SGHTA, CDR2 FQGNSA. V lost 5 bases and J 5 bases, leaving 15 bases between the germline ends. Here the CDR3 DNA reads TGTGCCAGCAGCCCGAGGGGAGGAATGGAGACCCAGTACTTC. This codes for CASSPRGGMETQYF.

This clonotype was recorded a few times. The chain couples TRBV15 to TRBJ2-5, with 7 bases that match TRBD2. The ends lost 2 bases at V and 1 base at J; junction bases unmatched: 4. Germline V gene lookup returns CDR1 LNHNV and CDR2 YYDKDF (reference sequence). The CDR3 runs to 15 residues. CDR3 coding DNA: TGTGCCACCAGCAGAAACGGGAGGCTCCAAGAGACCCAGTACTTC. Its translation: CATSRNGRLQETQYF.

CDR3 amino acids: CASSLVGETQYF. In nucleotides, the CDR3 is TGTGCCAGCAGCTTAGTCGGGGAGACCCAGTACTTC. The V and J genes are TRBV11-2 and TRBJ2-5; D is ambiguous. CDR1 is SGHAT, CDR2 FQNNGV, per germline. The length of the CDR3 is 12 residues. The V end was cut by 1 base, the J end by 5 bases, with 5 bases between.

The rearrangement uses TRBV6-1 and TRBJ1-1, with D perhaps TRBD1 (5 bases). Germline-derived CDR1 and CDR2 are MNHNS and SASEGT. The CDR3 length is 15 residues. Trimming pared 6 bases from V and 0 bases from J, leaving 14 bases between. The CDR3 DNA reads TGTGCCAGCAGCTCCCCCGGGGGAGTGAACACTGAAGCTTTCTTT. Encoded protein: CASSSPGGVNTEAFF.

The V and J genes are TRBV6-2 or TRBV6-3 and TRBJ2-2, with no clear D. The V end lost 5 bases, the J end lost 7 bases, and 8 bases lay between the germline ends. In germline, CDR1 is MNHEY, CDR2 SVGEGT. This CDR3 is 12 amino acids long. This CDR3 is CASSIKYGELFF. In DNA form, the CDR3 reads TGTGCCAGCAGTATAAAATACGGGGAGCTGTTTTTT.

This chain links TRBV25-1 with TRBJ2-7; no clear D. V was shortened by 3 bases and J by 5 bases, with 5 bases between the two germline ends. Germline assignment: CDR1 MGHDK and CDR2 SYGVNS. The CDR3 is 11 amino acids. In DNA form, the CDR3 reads TGTGCCAGCAGTGAGTGGCACGAGCAGTACTTC. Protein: CASSEWHEQYF.

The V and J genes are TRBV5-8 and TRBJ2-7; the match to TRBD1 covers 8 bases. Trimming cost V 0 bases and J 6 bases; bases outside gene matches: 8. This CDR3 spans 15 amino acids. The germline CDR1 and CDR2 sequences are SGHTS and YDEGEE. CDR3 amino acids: CASSLEGTGGGEQYF. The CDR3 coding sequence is TGTGCCAGCAGCTTGGAGGGGACAGGTGGGGGCGAGCAGTACTTC. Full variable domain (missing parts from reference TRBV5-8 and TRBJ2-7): EAGVTQSPTHLIKTRGQQATLRCSPISGHTSVYWYQQALGLGLQFLLWYDEGEERNRGNFPPRFSGRQFPNYSSELNVNALELEDSALYLCASSLEGTGGGEQYFGPGTRLTVT.

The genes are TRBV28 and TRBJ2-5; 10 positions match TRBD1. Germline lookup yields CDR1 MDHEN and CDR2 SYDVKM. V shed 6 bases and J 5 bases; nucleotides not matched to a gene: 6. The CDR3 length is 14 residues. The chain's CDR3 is CASRQTGGGETQYF. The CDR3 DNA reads TGTGCCAGCAGACAGACAGGGGGCGGTGAGACCCAGTACTTC.